A single sample is the source of the 10 T cell receptor beta chains below, sequenced in a study of shared clonotypes between healthy human individuals. Some clones are missing from TCRdb's copy, which holds only in-frame ones; the method was immunoSEQ multiplex PCR. This table has approximately 97,000 clones, less than 80% appearing once. The specimen sequenced was memory CD8+ T cells sorted from blood. Subset here: CD45RO+ cells pooled with CCR7-negative TemRA cells. The receptors derive from a man aged 25-45 years in good health.

V usage is TRBV4-2 and J usage is TRBJ2-1, with 13 nucleotides matching TRBD2. Germline CDR1 LGHNA, CDR2 YNFKEQ. This CDR3 has 15 amino acids. With 0 bases clipped from V and 14 bases from J, the junction kept 7 bases outside the gene matches. The CDR3 protein is CASSQDGTSGRAEFF. The DNA of the CDR3 is TGTGCCAGCAGCCAAGATGGAACTAGCGGGAGGGCCGAGTTCTTC.

The CDR3 spells CASSEGGTDTQYF. In nucleotides, the CDR3 is TGTGCCAGCAGTGAAGGGGGCACAGATACGCAGTATTTT. V usage is TRBV25-1 and J usage is TRBJ2-3; no reliable D call. Trimming pared 2 bases from V and 1 base from J, leaving 4 bases between. CDR3 size: 13 residues. Looked up from germline, CDR1 is MGHDK and CDR2 is SYGVNS.

The rearrangement uses TRBV28 and TRBJ2-7, with 7 bases fitting TRBD1. The CDR3 totals 15 residues. In germline, CDR1 is MDHEN, CDR2 SYDVKM. The ends lost 8 bases at V and 2 bases at J; junction bases unmatched: 12. As DNA, the CDR3 is TGTGCCAGCTTAAAAGACCGGGACAGACCCTACGAGCAGTACTTC. As protein: CASLKDRDRPYEQYF.

This clone was counted many times. This chain links TRBV28 with TRBJ2-3; 10 bases match TRBD2. V lost 3 bases to trimming and J lost 3 bases; unmatched junction nucleotides: 6. Germline V gene lookup returns CDR1 MDHEN and CDR2 SYDVKM. The CDR3 has 16 residues. CDR3 bases: TGTGCCAGCAGTTTTTTTGCTAGCGGGGGAACAGATACGCAGTATTTT. Translation gives CASSFFASGGTDTQYF.

The genes are TRBV28 and TRBJ2-7; D ambiguous. The CDR3 length is 15 residues. V was clipped by 3 bases and J by 6 bases, with 18 bases between them. The germline gives CDR1 MDHEN, CDR2 SYDVKM. The CDR3 DNA is TGTGCCAGCAGTTTGGAGCGCCGTCCCACCTCCGAGCAGTACTTC. It translates to CASSLERRPTSEQYF.

A few counts support this clone. The rearrangement uses TRBV10-1 and TRBJ2-1; 12 nucleotides line up with TRBD2. The trim removed 1 base at V and 2 bases at J, leaving 12 bases unmatched. The CDR3 has 20 amino acids. The germline CDR1 and CDR2 sequences are WNHNN and SYGVQD (reference sequence). CDR3 in DNA: TGCGCCAGCAGTGAGTGGCTATTGACTAGCGGGAGTAGGACCTACAATGAGCAGTTCTTC. It codes for CASSEWLLTSGSRTYNEQFF.

The chain has TRBV15 and TRBJ1-3; D ambiguous. This CDR3 spans 10 amino acids. The V end was cut by 8 bases, the J end by 3 bases, with 2 bases between. Germline V lookup: CDR1 LNHNV, CDR2 YYDKDF (reference sequence). The CDR3 nucleotides read TGTGCCACCGGTGGAAACACCATATATTTT. Its translation: CATGGNTIYF.

The chain carries TRBV6-5 and TRBJ2-3, with D perhaps TRBD2 (6 bases). Germline lookup yields CDR1 MNHEY and CDR2 SVGAGI. V lost 8 bases and J lost 8, with 11 bases in between. This CDR3 contains 11 residues. CDR3 bases: TGTGCCAGCGGTATAGCGGTTACGCAGTATTTT. Protein sequence: CASGIAVTQYF.

The chain links TRBV27 to TRBJ2-1, with 14 nucleotides matching TRBD2. The CDR3 consists of 16 residues. The V and J ends lost 6 bases and 9 bases, in that order; junction bases with no gene match: 10. Germline lookup yields CDR1 MNHEY and CDR2 SMNVEV (reference sequence). The CDR3 DNA reads TGTGCCAGCAGCCCCGGGACTAGCGGGAGTTGGCGTGAGCAGTTCTTC. This translates into CASSPGTSGSWREQFF.

The V and J genes are TRBV6-1 and TRBJ2-1; D perhaps matches TRBD1 (6 bases). Per germline, CDR1 MNHNS and CDR2 SASEGT. This CDR3 region has 12 residues. Deletions cut 10 bases from V and 4 bases from J, with 11 bases between. The CDR3 spells CATPDRYNEQFF. The CDR3, as DNA: TGTGCCACCCCGGACAGATACAATGAGCAGTTCTTC.